This T cell receptor (beta chain) came from a study of T cell changes during pregnancy in multiple sclerosis. Assay: immunoSEQ multiplex PCR; the TCRdb copy retains only in-frame clones and omits some. The repertoire includes tens of thousands of clones, roughly nine tenths of them detected once, and less than 0.55% sits in the top ten. The CDR3 covers 16 residues. Germline assignment: CDR1 LNHDA and CDR2 SQIVND (reference sequence). V shed 6 bases, J shed 0 bases, and the junction held 8 bases outside the gene matches. Source: CD4+ T cells from peripheral blood mononuclear cells, taken in the third trimester of pregnancy. This chain links TRBV19 with TRBJ2-1; TRBD2 agrees at 7 bases. The sequence came from a female donor in good health, enrolled as a control in a pregnancy study. Here the CDR3 reads CASSRRGIHSYNEQFF. The DNA for the CDR3 is TGTGCCAGTAGCCGGCGGGGGATTCACTCCTACAATGAGCAGTTCTTC.